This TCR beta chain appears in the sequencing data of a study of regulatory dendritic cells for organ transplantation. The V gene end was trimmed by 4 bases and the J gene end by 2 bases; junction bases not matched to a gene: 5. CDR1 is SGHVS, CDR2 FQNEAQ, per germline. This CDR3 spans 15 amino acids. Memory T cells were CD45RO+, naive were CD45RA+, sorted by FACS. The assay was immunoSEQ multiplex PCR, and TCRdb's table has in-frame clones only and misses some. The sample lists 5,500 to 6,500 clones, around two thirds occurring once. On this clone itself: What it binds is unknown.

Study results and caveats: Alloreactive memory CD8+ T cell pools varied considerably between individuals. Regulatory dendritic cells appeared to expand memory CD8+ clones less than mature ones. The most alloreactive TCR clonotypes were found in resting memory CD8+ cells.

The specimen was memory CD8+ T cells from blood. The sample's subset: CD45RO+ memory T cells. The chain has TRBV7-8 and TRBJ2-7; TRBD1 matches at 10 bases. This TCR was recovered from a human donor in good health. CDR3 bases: TGTGCCAGCAGCTCCCCCGGGACAGGGGCCTACGAGCAGTACTTC. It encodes CASSSPGTGAYEQYF.